The clone carrying this T cell receptor (beta chain) was counted between two and nine times. This record comes from a study of regulatory T cells in long-lasting Graves disease. Arm-PCR with iRepertoire HTBI primers amplified the CDR3 regions for these TCR beta libraries. TCRdb processed the multiplex PCR reads anew with MiXCR; each CDR3 protein has one entry. In the table there are roughly 490,000 distinct CDR3 sequences, about 20% of which are singletons. Time point defined: persistent/refractory GD, antithyroid drugs over 5 years with positive TRAb. PBMCs were the source of the RNA used for TCR sequencing. The material sequenced was peripheral blood mononuclear cells (PBMCs), taken when the disease was refractory, from a patient treated with antithyroid drugs. This sequence originates from a female donor with Graves disease.

CDR3 in DNA: TGTGCTAGTGGTTTGACCCGGACACCTAACACTGAAGCTTTCTTT. Its protein product is CASGLTRTPNTEAFF. This chain connects TRBV12-5 to TRBJ1-1; maybe TRBD1 (5 bases). Germline CDR1 reads LGHNT; CDR2 reads FRNRAP. V lost 2 bases and J 2 bases, leaving 12 bases between the germline ends. The CDR3 contains 15 residues.